A single T cell receptor (beta chain) is shown here with its context. This record comes from a study of blood T cell repertoires in COVID-19. Across the study: COVID-19 samples collected from the United States, Italy and Spain covered acute and convalescent phases.

Germline V CDR1 and CDR2: SGDLS, YYNGEE. The CDR3 has 13 residues. V dropped 0 bases and J dropped 5 bases, with 8 bases sitting between them. Sequenced by immunoSEQ multiplex PCR; TCRdb stores in-frame clones only, minus some. Here the sample spans 250,000 or so clones, 88% being singletons. Material for sequencing was peripheral blood. The chain carries TRBV9 and TRBJ1-2; no reliable D call. The TCR originated in a woman aged 55-70 years with acute or convalescent COVID-19. In DNA form, the CDR3 reads TGTGCCAGCAGCGTAGGCAGCGAATATGGCTACACCTTC. Amino acids: CASSVGSEYGYTF.